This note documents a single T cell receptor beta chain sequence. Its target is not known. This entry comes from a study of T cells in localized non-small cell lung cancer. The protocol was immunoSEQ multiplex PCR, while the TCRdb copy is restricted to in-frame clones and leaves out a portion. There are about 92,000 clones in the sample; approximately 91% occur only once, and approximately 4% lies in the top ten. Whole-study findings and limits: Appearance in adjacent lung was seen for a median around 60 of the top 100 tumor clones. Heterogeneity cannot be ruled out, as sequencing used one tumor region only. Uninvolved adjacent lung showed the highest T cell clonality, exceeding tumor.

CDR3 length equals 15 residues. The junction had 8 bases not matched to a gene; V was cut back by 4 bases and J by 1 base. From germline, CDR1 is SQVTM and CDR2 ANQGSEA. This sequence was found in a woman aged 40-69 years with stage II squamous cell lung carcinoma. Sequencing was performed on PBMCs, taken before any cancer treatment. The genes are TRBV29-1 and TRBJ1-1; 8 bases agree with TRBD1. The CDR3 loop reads CSVGRETGANTEAFF. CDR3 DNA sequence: TGCAGCGTTGGGCGGGAGACAGGGGCGAACACTGAAGCTTTCTTT.